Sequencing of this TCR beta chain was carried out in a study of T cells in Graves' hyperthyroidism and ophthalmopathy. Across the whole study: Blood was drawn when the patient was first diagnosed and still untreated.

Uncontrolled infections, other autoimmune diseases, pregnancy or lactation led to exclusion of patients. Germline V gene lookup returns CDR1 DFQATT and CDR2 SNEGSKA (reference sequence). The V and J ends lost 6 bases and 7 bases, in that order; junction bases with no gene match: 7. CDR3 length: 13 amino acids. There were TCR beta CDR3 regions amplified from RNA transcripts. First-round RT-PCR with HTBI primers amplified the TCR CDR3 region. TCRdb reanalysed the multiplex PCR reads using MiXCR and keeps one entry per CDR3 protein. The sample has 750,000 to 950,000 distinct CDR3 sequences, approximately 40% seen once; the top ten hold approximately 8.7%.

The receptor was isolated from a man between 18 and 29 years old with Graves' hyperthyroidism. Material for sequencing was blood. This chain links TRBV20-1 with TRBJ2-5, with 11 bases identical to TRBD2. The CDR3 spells CSAPTSGKGTQYF. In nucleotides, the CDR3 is TGCAGTGCCCCGACTAGCGGGAAGGGGACCCAGTACTTC.